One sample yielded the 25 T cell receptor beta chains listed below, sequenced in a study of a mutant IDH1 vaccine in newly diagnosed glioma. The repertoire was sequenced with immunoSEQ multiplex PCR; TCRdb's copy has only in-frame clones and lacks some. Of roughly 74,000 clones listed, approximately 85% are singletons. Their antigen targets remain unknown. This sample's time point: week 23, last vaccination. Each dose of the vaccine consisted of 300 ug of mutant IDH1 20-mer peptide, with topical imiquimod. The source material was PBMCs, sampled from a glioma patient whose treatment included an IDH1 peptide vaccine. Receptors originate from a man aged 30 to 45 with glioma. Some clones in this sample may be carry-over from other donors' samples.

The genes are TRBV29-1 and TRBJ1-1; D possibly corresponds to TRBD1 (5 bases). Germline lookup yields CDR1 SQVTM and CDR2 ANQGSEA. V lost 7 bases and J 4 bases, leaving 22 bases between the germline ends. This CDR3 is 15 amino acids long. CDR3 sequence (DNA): TGCAGCGAGCACGGTGCGGGGGGGAGCGGCACTGAAGCTTTCTTT. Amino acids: CSEHGAGGSGTEAFF.

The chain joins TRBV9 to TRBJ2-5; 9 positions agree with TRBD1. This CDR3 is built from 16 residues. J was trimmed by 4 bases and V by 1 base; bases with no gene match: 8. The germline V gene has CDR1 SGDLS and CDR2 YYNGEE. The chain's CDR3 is CASSVTGGQGRETQYF. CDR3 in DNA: TGTGCCAGCAGCGTAACGGGGGGACAGGGCCGAGAGACCCAGTACTTC. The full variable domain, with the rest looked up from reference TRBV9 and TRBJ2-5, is DSGVTQTPKHLITATGQRVTLRCSPRSGDLSVYWYQQSLDQGLQFLIQYYNGEERAKGNILERFSAQQFPDLHSELNLSSLELGDSALYFCASSVTGGQGRETQYFGPGTRLLVL.

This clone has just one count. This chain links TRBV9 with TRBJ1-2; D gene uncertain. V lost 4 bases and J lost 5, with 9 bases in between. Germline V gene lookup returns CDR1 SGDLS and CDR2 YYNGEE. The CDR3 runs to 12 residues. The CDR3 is CASSRDRYGYTF. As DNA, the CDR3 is TGTGCCAGCAGCAGGGATCGGTATGGCTACACCTTC.

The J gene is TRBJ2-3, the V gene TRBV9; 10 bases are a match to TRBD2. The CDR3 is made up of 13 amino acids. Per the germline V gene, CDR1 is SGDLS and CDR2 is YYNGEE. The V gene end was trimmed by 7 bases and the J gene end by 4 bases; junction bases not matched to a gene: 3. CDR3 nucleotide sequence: TGTGCCAGCCAGCGGGAGGGCCCAGATACGCAGTATTTT. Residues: CASQREGPDTQYF.

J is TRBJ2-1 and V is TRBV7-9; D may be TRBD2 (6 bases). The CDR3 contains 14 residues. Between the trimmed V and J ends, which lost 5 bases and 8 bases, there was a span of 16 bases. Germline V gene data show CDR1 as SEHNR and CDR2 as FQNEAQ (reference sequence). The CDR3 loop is CASSLGTPADEQFF. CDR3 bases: TGTGCCAGCAGCCTTGGGACTCCCGCAGATGAGCAGTTCTTC.

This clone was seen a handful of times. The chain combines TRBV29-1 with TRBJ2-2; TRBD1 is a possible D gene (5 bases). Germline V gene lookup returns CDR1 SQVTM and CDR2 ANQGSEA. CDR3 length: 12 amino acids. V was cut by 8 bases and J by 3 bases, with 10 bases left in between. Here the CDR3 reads CSMRQYTGELFF. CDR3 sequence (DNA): TGCAGCATGAGACAGTACACCGGGGAGCTGTTTTTT.

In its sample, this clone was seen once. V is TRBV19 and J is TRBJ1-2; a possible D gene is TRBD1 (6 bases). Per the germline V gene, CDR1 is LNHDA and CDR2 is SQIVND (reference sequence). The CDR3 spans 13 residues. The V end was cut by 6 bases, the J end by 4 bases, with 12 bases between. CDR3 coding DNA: TGTGCCAGTAGGTTGGGGGGCGGCTATGGCTACACCTTC. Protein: CASRLGGGYGYTF.

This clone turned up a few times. In DNA form, the CDR3 reads TGTGCCAGCAGCGTAGAGGCTAGCGGGAGCCTTTACAATGAGCAGTTCTTC. This sequence encodes CASSVEASGSLYNEQFF. The rearrangement joins TRBV9 to TRBJ2-1, with 10 bases aligning to TRBD2. Trimming removed 0 bases from V and 4 bases from J; junction bases left unmatched: 7. Germline lookup yields CDR1 SGDLS and CDR2 YYNGEE. The CDR3 is made up of 17 amino acids.

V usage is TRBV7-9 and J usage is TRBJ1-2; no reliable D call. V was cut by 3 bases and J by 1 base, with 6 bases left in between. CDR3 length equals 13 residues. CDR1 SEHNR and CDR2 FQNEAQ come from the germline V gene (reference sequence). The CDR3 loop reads CASSFGLNYGYTF. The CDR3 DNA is TGTGCCAGCAGCTTCGGGCTTAACTATGGCTACACCTTC.

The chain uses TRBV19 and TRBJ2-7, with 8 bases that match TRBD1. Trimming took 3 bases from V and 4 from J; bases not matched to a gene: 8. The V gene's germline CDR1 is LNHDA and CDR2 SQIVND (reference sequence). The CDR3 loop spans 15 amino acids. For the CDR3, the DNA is TGTGCCAGTAGTATGTCCGACAGGGGACCTTACGAGCAGTACTTC. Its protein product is CASSMSDRGPYEQYF.

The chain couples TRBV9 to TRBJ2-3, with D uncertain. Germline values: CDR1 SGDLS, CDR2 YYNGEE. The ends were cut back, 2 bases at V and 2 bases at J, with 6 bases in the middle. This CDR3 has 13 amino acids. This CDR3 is CASSVTPTDTQYF. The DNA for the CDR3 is TGTGCCAGCAGCGTCACTCCCACAGATACGCAGTATTTT.

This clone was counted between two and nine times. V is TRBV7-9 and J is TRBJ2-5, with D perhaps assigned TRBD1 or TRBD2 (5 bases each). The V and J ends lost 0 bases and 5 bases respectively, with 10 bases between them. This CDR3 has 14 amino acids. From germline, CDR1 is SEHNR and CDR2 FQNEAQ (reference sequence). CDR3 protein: CASSLAGDAETQYF. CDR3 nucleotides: TGTGCCAGCAGCTTAGCGGGGGACGCGGAGACCCAGTACTTC. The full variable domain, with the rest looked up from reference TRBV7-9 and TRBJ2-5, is DTGVSQNPRHKITKRGQNVTFRCDPISEHNRLYWYRQTLGQGPEFLTYFQNEAQLEKSRLLSDRFSAERPKGSFSTLEIQRTEQGDSAMYLCASSLAGDAETQYFGPGTRLLVL.

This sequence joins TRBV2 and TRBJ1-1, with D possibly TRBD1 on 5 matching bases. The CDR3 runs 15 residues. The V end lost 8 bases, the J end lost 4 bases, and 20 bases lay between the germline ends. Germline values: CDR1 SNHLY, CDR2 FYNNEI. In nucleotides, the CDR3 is TGTGCCAGCGTGGACCCGGGGGGGGTGGCCACTGAAGCTTTCTTT. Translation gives CASVDPGGVATEAFF.

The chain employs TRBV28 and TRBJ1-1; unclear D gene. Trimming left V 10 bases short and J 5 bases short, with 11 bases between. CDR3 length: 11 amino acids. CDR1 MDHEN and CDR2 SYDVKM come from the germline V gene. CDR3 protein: CATRKWTEAFF. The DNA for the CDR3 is TGTGCCACCCGTAAGTGGACTGAAGCTTTCTTT. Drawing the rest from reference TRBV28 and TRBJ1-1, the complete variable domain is DVKVTQSSRYLVKRTGEKVFLECVQDMDHENMFWYRQDPGLGLRLIYFSYDVKMKEKGDIPEGYSVSREKKERFSLILESASTNQTSMYLCATRKWTEAFFGQGTRLTVV.

CDR3: CASSPLGLAFEQFF. CDR3 coding DNA: TGTGCCAGCAGTCCTCTTGGACTAGCATTTGAGCAGTTCTTC. The chain couples TRBV27 to TRBJ2-1, with 8 nucleotides matching TRBD2. V lost 5 bases and J lost 9; bases outside the gene matches: 9. This CDR3 spans 14 amino acids. Germline V gene lookup returns CDR1 MNHEY and CDR2 SMNVEV (reference sequence).

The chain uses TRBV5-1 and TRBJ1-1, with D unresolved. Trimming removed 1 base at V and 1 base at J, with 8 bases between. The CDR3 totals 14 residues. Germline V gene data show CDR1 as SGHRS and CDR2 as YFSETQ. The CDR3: CASSLSLGNTEAFF. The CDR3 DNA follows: TGCGCCAGCAGCTTGAGTCTAGGGAACACTGAAGCTTTCTTT.

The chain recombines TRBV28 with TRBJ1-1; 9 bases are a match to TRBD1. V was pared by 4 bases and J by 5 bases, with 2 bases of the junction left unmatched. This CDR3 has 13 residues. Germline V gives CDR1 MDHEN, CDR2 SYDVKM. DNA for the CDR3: TGTGCCAGCAGTTACAGGGGGCGAACTGAAGCTTTCTTT. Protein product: CASSYRGRTEAFF.

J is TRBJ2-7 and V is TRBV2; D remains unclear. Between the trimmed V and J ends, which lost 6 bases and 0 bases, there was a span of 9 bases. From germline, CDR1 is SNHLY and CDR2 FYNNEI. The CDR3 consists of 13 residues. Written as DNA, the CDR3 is TGTGCCAGCAGGAACGACGTCTCCTACGAGCAGTACTTC. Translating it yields CASRNDVSYEQYF.

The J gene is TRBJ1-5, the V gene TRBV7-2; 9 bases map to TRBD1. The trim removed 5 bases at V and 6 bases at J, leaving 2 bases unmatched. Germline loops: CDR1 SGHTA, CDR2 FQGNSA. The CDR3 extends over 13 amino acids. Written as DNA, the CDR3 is TGTGCCAGCAGCCAGGACAGGGGTCAGCCCCAGCATTTT. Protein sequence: CASSQDRGQPQHF. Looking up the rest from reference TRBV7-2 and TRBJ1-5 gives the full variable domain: GAGVSQSPSNKVTEKGKDVELRCDPISGHTALYWYRQSLGQGLEFLIYFQGNSAPDKSGLPSDRFSAERTGGSVSTLTIQRTQQEDSAVYLCASSQDRGQPQHFGDGTRLSIL.

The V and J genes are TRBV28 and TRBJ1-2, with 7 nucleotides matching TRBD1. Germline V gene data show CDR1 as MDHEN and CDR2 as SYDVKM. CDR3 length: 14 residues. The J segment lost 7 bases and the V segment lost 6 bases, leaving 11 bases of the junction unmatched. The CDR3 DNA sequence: TGTGCCAGCAGCTACAACACAGGGGTACTTGGCTACACCTTC. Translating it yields CASSYNTGVLGYTF.

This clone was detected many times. The CDR3 region has the DNA TGCAGCGTTGAAGCAACAGGGAGTGAAAAACTGTTTTTT. The encoded protein is CSVEATGSEKLFF. The rearrangement uses TRBV29-1 and TRBJ1-4; D is perhaps TRBD1 (6 bases). The length of the CDR3 is 13 residues. Trimming pared 1 base from V and 7 bases from J, leaving 10 bases between. CDR1 and CDR2 (germline): SQVTM, ANQGSEA.

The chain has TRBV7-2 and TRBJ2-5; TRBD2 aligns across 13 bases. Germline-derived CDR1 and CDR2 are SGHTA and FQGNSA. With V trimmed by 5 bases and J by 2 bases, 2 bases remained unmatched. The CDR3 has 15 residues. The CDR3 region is CASSPGLAGQETQYF. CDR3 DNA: TGTGCCAGCAGCCCGGGACTAGCGGGGCAAGAGACCCAGTACTTC.

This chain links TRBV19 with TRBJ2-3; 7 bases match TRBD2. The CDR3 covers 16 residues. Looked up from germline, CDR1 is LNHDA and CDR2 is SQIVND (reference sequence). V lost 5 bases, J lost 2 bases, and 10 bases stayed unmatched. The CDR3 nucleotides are TGTGCCAGTAGTTCCCGGGACTACCTTTCCACAGATACGCAGTATTTT. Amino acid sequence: CASSSRDYLSTDTQYF.

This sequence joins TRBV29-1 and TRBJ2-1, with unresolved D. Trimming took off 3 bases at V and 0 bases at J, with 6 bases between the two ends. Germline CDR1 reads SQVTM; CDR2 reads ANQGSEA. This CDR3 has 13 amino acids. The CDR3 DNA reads TGCAGCGTTGAGGTTCTCTCCTACAATGAGCAGTTCTTC. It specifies CSVEVLSYNEQFF.

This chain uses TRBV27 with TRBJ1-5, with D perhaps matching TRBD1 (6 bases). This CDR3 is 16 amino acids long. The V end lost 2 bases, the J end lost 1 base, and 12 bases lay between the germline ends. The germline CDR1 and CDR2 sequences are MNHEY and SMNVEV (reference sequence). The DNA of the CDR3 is TGTGCCAGCAGTTTAAGGGGGGGCTCGAGCAATCAGCCCCAGCATTTT. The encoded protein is CASSLRGGSSNQPQHF.